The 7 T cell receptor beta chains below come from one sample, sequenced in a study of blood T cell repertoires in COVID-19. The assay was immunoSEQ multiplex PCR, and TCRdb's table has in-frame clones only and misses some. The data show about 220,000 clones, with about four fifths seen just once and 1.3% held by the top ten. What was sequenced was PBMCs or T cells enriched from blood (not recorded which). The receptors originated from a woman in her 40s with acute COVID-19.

Here the CDR3 reads CSVGGGEPGYTF. CDR3 in DNA: TGCAGCGTTGGGGGTGGGGAGCCTGGCTACACCTTC. The chain recombines TRBV29-1 with TRBJ1-2; D unclear. The CDR3 loop spans 12 amino acids. V was clipped by 4 bases and J by 7 bases, with 13 bases between them. Germline assignment: CDR1 SQVTM and CDR2 ANQGSEA.

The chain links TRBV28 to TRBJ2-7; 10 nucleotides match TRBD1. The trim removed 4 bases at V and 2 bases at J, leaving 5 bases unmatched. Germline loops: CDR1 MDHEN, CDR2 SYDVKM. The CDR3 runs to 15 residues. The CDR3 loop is CASSYAGTGAYEQYF. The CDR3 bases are TGTGCCAGCAGTTACGCCGGGACAGGGGCCTACGAGCAGTACTTC.

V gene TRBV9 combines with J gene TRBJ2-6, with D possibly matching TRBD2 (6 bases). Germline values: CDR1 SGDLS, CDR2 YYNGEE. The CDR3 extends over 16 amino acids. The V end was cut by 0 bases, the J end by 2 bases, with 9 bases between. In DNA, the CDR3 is TGTGCCAGCAGCGTAGATGGGGGGACTGGGGCCAACGTCCTGACTTTC. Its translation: CASSVDGGTGANVLTF.

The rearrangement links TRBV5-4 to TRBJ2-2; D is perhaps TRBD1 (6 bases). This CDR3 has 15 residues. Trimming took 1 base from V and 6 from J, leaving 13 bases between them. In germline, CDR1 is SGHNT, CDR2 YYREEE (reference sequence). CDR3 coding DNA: TGTGCCAGCAGCTTGTGGCCAGGGGAAGCCGGGGAGCTGTTTTTT. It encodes CASSLWPGEAGELFF.

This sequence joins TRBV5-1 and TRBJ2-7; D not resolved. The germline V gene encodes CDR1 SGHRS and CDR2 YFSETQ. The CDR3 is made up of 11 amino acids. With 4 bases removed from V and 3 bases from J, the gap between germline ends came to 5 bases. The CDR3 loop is CASSTLYEQYF. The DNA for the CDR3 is TGCGCCAGCAGCACTCTCTACGAGCAGTACTTC.

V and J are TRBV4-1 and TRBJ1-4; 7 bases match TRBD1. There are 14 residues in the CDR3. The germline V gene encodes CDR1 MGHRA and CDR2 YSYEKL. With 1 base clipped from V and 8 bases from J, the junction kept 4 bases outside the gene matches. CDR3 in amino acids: CASSQVGGAEKLFF. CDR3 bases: TGCGCCAGCAGCCAAGTAGGGGGCGCAGAAAAACTGTTTTTT.

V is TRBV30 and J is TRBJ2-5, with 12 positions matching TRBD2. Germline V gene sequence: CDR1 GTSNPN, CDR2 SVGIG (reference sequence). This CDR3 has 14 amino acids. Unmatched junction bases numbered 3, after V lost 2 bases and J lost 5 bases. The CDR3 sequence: CAWSLAGGRETQYF. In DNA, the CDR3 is TGTGCCTGGAGTCTAGCGGGGGGGCGGGAGACCCAGTACTTC.